A single sample gave rise to the 19 T cell receptor beta chains below, sequenced in a study of beta chain features in type 1 diabetes. All of the isolated RNA was reverse transcribed, so expressed TCRB transcripts were sequenced. Clones were read by immunoSEQ multiplex PCR, and TCRdb kept only the in-frame ones, dropping some. The sample shows about 230,000 clones, 9.6% of them seen only once. The sample consisted of naive CD4+ T cells from blood. The receptors here all came from a woman in her late teens or twenties in good health.

The genes are TRBV4-1 and TRBJ1-2; no definite D call. Germline values: CDR1 MGHRA, CDR2 YSYEKL. This CDR3 is built from 15 residues. V lost 3 bases to trimming and J lost 0 bases, with 11 bases between them. CDR3 in amino acids: CASSQTTTTNYGYTF. The CDR3 coding sequence is TGCGCCAGCAGCCAGACGACGACTACTAACTATGGCTACACCTTC.

This clone has more than one count but fewer than ten. This rearrangement joins TRBV19 to TRBJ2-7, with 8 bases that match TRBD1. V gave up 8 bases and J gave up 2 bases; unmatched junction bases: 11. The CDR3 has 15 residues. CDR1 and CDR2 (germline): LNHDA, SQIVND (reference sequence). CDR3: CASRQPGTGAYEQYF. CDR3 bases: TGTGCCAGTCGACAACCCGGGACAGGAGCCTACGAGCAGTACTTC.

The CDR3 here is CASSRRTGIYEQYF. CDR3 in DNA: TGTGCCAGTAGTCGACGGACAGGGATCTACGAGCAGTACTTC. J is TRBJ2-7 and V is TRBV19, with 8 bases matching TRBD1. CDR1 and CDR2 from the germline V gene are LNHDA and SQIVND (reference sequence). V shed 5 bases and J 3 bases; nucleotides not matched to a gene: 6. CDR3 length: 14 amino acids.

The CDR3: CASSYSPGHNAYEQYF. The CDR3, as DNA: TGTGCCAGCAGTTACTCGCCCGGACACAACGCCTACGAGCAGTACTTC. The chain is built from TRBV6-5 and TRBJ2-7, with D tentatively TRBD1 (5 bases). Germline V lookup: CDR1 MNHEY, CDR2 SVGAGI. V lost 0 bases and J lost 2, with 14 bases in between. This CDR3 spans 16 amino acids.

This chain connects TRBV7-9 to TRBJ2-3; TRBD2 matches at 8 bases. The germline gives CDR1 SEHNR, CDR2 FQNEAQ (reference sequence). The CDR3 contains 13 residues. Here the CDR3 reads CEAGGPSTDTQYF. The CDR3 DNA is TGTGAGGCGGGAGGACCTAGCACAGATACGCAGTATTTT.

V gene TRBV5-1 combines with J gene TRBJ2-5; D not certain. Germline V gene data show CDR1 as SGHRS and CDR2 as YFSETQ. CDR3 length equals 13 residues. V dropped 0 bases and J dropped 5 bases, with 8 bases sitting between them. The CDR3 nucleotides are TGCGCCAGCAGCTTGGGTCCCGGGGAGACCCAGTACTTC. Its protein is CASSLGPGETQYF.

The V gene is TRBV27, the J gene TRBJ1-2; a possible D gene is TRBD1 (5 bases). Per the germline V gene, CDR1 is MNHEY and CDR2 is SMNVEV (reference sequence). V dropped 2 bases and J dropped 0 bases, with 13 bases sitting between them. This CDR3 is built from 16 residues. The CDR3 here is CASSLIGQGTNYGYTF. The DNA of the CDR3 is TGTGCCAGCAGTTTAATCGGGCAGGGAACTAACTATGGCTACACCTTC.

This chain connects TRBV25-1 to TRBJ2-2; maybe TRBD2 (6 bases). V was clipped by 3 bases and J by 4 bases, with 18 bases between them. CDR1 is MGHDK and CDR2 is SYGVNS in the germline V gene. The CDR3 covers 17 residues. This CDR3 reads CASSDSLRDGFTGELFF. In DNA form, the CDR3 reads TGTGCCAGCAGTGACTCCCTGCGGGACGGCTTCACCGGGGAGCTGTTTTTT.

This clone was counted a few times. The chain links TRBV27 to TRBJ2-1, with TRBD1 as a possible D gene (6 bases). Germline V gene sequence: CDR1 MNHEY, CDR2 SMNVEV (reference sequence). This CDR3 has 13 amino acids. Trimming took off 6 bases at V and 4 bases at J, with 10 bases between the two ends. CDR3 DNA sequence: TGTGCCAGCAGAGTCAGGGGTTACAATGAGCAGTTCTTC. Encoded protein: CASRVRGYNEQFF.

This clone was seen a handful of times. The chain couples TRBV2 to TRBJ2-3; D perhaps matches TRBD1 (6 bases). The V end was cut by 3 bases, the J end by 4 bases, with 11 bases between. The CDR3 runs to 14 residues. Germline CDR1 SNHLY, CDR2 FYNNEI. The CDR3 bases are TGTGCCAGCAGTGACCCAAAGGGGGCAGATACGCAGTATTTT. Protein: CASSDPKGADTQYF.

V gene TRBV27 combines with J gene TRBJ2-7, with 8 bases fitting TRBD1. This CDR3 has 16 amino acids. Germline trimming cut 6 bases from V and 3 bases from J; bases unmatched to any gene: 13. CDR1 and CDR2 (germline): MNHEY, SMNVEV (reference sequence). CDR3: CASRSRTGNQLYEQYF. DNA for the CDR3: TGTGCCAGCAGATCTAGGACAGGGAACCAACTCTACGAGCAGTACTTC.

The gene calls are TRBV5-1 and TRBJ2-1; 8 bases agree with TRBD2. Germline V gene sequence: CDR1 SGHRS, CDR2 YFSETQ. V was clipped by 4 bases and J by 0 bases; unmatched bases: 6. This CDR3 is 16 amino acids long. In DNA, the CDR3 is TGCGCCAGCAGCCCTATGCTAGCGGGCTCCTACAATGAGCAGTTCTTC. Protein sequence: CASSPMLAGSYNEQFF.

This clone was observed a handful of times. The rearrangement joins TRBV21-1 to TRBJ2-3; TRBD2 is the table's D call and was not checked against the DNA. TRBV21-1 is a pseudogene segment. The length of the CDR3 is 14 residues. Here the CDR3 DNA reads TGTGCCAGCGCTAGGACTAGCGGGATGGATACGCAGTATTTT. As protein: CASARTSGMDTQYF.

The sample holds a few counts of this clone. The same CDR3 arises from other DNA sequences in this sample as well. CDR3 in DNA: TGTGCCTGGAGTCTCAGCCCGACAGGGGGCGAGCAGTACTTC. This codes for CAWSLSPTGGEQYF. The chain uses TRBV30 and TRBJ2-7; 9 bases are shared with TRBD1. There are 14 residues in the CDR3. Germline CDR1 is GTSNPN and CDR2 is SVGIG (reference sequence). The V and J ends lost 2 bases and 6 bases, in that order; junction bases with no gene match: 8.

The J gene is TRBJ1-6, the V gene TRBV21-1; the table's D gene call, TRBD1, was not cross checked with the DNA. TRBV21-1 is given as a pseudogene. This CDR3 region has 17 residues. DNA for the CDR3: TGTGCCAGCAGCAAAGCGCTAGGGGGCCTCGTTAATTCACCCCTCCACTTT. Protein product: CASSKALGGLVNSPLHF.

This clone was observed a handful of times. The chain couples TRBV28 to TRBJ2-4; 9 positions match TRBD2. The CDR3 is 14 amino acids. CDR1 and CDR2 from the germline V gene are MDHEN and SYDVKM. After removal of 5 bases from V and 11 bases from J, the junction contained 10 bases not matched to a gene. CDR3 residues: CASSRQPLAGLQYF. The CDR3 nucleotides are TGTGCCAGCAGTCGGCAGCCACTAGCGGGCCTTCAGTACTTC.

The chain carries TRBV2 and TRBJ1-1; 9 bases are shared with TRBD1. Germline-derived CDR1 and CDR2 are SNHLY and FYNNEI. The V and J ends lost 1 base and 10 bases, in that order; junction bases with no gene match: 13. The CDR3 is 16 amino acids. For the CDR3, the DNA is TGTGCCAGCAGTGAAGTGGGGCGGGGGCCGGGACAGGGAGCTTTCTTT. As protein: CASSEVGRGPGQGAFF.

This clone was seen a few times. This chain connects TRBV27 to TRBJ2-7; 12 bases line up with TRBD2. J gave up 7 bases and V 5 bases, and 12 bases lay outside the gene matches. Germline lookup yields CDR1 MNHEY and CDR2 SMNVEV (reference sequence). CDR3 length: 16 amino acids. This chain's CDR3 is CASSLYRTSGTQEQYF. The DNA of the CDR3 is TGTGCCAGCAGTCTATACCGGACTAGCGGGACTCAAGAGCAGTACTTC.

The chain is built from TRBV7-9 and TRBJ1-1; a possible D gene is TRBD1 (5 bases). The V gene's germline CDR1 is SEHNR and CDR2 FQNEAQ (reference sequence). V lost 7 bases and J 8 bases, leaving 17 bases between the germline ends. The CDR3 length is 13 residues. This CDR3 reads CASTLQTTDEAFF. The CDR3 nucleotides read TGTGCCAGCACCCTACAAACGACAGACGAAGCTTTCTTT.